The 16 T cell receptor beta chains listed next were all sequenced from one sample in a study of blood T cell repertoires in COVID-19 (dated by TCRdb to 2018 to 2020). Libraries were built with the immunoSEQ multiplex PCR assay. Here the immuneACCESS table is served through TCRdb, limited to in-frame sequences with V and J called. Missing clones are a known gap in these copies; in checked studies unresolved V genes cover under half, and the rest lacks a known reason. Here the sample has some 250,000 clones; around 87% occur a single time. 3% of the sample is held by the ten biggest clonotypes. Sequenced: peripheral blood. The receptors derive from a woman aged 25-40 years who had recovered from COVID-19.

V is TRBV30 and J is TRBJ1-5, with D possibly being TRBD1 (5 bases). CDR1 is GTSNPN, CDR2 SVGIG, per germline (reference sequence). CDR3 length: 14 residues. The germline V and J ends were trimmed by 2 bases and 5 bases, with 13 bases remaining between them. DNA of the CDR3: TGTGCCTGGAGTAGGGGTGCCACCGATCAGCCCCAGCATTTT. Amino acid sequence: CAWSRGATDQPQHF.

The chain has TRBV5-1 and TRBJ2-5; D may be TRBD1 (6 bases). The V end was cut by 5 bases, the J end by 5 bases, with 16 bases between. The CDR3 spans 14 residues. Looked up from germline, CDR1 is SGHRS and CDR2 is YFSETQ. The CDR3 sequence is CASRFTGLEETQYF. CDR3 nucleotides: TGCGCCAGCAGATTTACAGGGTTGGAGGAGACCCAGTACTTC.

This clone was counted a few times. This chain connects TRBV7-3 to TRBJ1-2; no clear D gene. Germline lookup yields CDR1 SGHTA and CDR2 FQGTGA. V dropped 2 bases and J dropped 6 bases, with 16 bases sitting between them. CDR3 length: 15 residues. The CDR3 DNA sequence: TGTGCCAGCAGCTTAGTTATAGGCCCCAGCGATGGCTACACCTTC. The encoded protein is CASSLVIGPSDGYTF.

V usage is TRBV13 and J usage is TRBJ1-1; 7 nucleotides align to TRBD1. CDR1 and CDR2 from the germline V gene are PRHDT and FYEKMQ (reference sequence). This CDR3 is 16 amino acids long. Trimming took 2 bases from V and 1 from J; bases not matched to a gene: 7. Here the CDR3 DNA reads TGTGCCAGCAGCTTAAGAGGGGGCGGACCGAACACTGAAGCTTTCTTT. This codes for CASSLRGGGPNTEAFF.

This sequence joins TRBV7-2 and TRBJ2-2, with 13 bases aligning to TRBD2. The CDR3 runs 15 residues. The V gene end was trimmed by 7 bases and the J gene end by 5 bases; junction bases not matched to a gene: 4. In germline, CDR1 is SGHTA, CDR2 FQGNSA. The CDR3, as DNA: TGTGCCAGCACTCCGGGACTAGCGGGGACCGGGGAGCTGTTTTTT. Its translation is CASTPGLAGTGELFF.

The V call is TRBV18, the J call TRBJ2-1; D perhaps matches TRBD1 (5 bases). The V and J ends lost 0 bases and 6 bases respectively, with 15 bases between them. Germline loops: CDR1 KGHSH, CDR2 LQKENI. This CDR3 has 16 residues. The CDR3 protein is CASSPPVDTTSNEQFF. The CDR3 DNA reads TGTGCCAGCTCACCACCAGTGGACACGACATCCAATGAGCAGTTCTTC.

V gene TRBV7-3 combines with J gene TRBJ2-1; D is uncertain. Trimming stripped 1 base from V and 6 bases from J, with 10 bases between. In germline, CDR1 is SGHTA, CDR2 FQGTGA. The CDR3 spans 14 residues. The DNA of the CDR3 is TGTGCCAGCAGCTTAAGTTTGTGGAGCAATGAGCAGTTCTTC. Its translation: CASSLSLWSNEQFF.

V and J are TRBV2 and TRBJ1-5; no clear D gene. CDR1 is SNHLY and CDR2 is FYNNEI in the germline V gene. V was pared by 4 bases and J by 5 bases, with 6 bases between. CDR3 length equals 12 residues. CDR3 bases: TGTGCCAGCAGTGTTGAGCATCAGCCCCAGCATTTT. Translation: CASSVEHQPQHF.

The DNA for the CDR3 is TGTGCCAGCAGCGTAGCTGGGCAGGGTTATGAAAAACTGTTTTTT. Its protein is CASSVAGQGYEKLFF. This rearrangement joins TRBV9 to TRBJ1-4, with a possible D match to TRBD1 (5 bases). From germline, CDR1 is SGDLS and CDR2 YYNGEE. Trimming took 0 bases from V and 6 from J, leaving 12 bases between them. This CDR3 spans 15 amino acids.

The CDR3 sequence: CASSLDREGSPLHF. CDR3 in DNA: TGCGCCAGCAGCTTGGACAGGGAGGGTTCACCCCTCCACTTT. The chain employs TRBV5-1 and TRBJ1-6, with D possibly matching TRBD1 (6 bases). The V end was cut by 0 bases, the J end by 9 bases, with 10 bases between. The germline gives CDR1 SGHRS, CDR2 YFSETQ. The CDR3 length is 14 residues.

The rearrangement joins TRBV14 to TRBJ2-5; the D gene is possibly TRBD2 (5 bases). The V and J ends lost 5 bases and 5 bases respectively, with 12 bases between them. The CDR3 length is 13 residues. The germline CDR1 and CDR2 sequences are SGHDN and FVKESK. DNA for the CDR3: TGTGCCAGCAGCTACGGGCCGGGGGAGACCCAGTACTTC. It translates to CASSYGPGETQYF.

The CDR3 loop is CASSPLLAGHSYEQYF. CDR3 DNA: TGTGCCAGCAGTCCGCTTCTAGCGGGGCACTCCTACGAGCAGTACTTC. The chain carries TRBV27 and TRBJ2-7; 9 bases line up with TRBD2. The J segment lost 0 bases and the V segment lost 5 bases, leaving 8 bases of the junction unmatched. CDR1 and CDR2 from the germline V gene are MNHEY and SMNVEV (reference sequence). The CDR3 length is 16 residues.

Note on this clone: The junction does not match germline at one end; this may be a read error. The V and J genes are TRBV4-3 and TRBJ2-7; TRBD1 matches at 8 bases. The CDR3 sequence is 13 residues long. Germline loops: CDR1 LGHNA, CDR2 YSLEER. CDR3 sequence (DNA): TGCGCCAGCAGCAAAGAAACAGGGGGGGAGCAGTACTTC. Its protein product is CASSKETGGEQYF.

The CDR3 spells CASSNGLAGTETQYF. CDR3 DNA: TGTGCCAGCAGCAACGGACTAGCGGGTACCGAGACCCAGTACTTC. This chain links TRBV11-3 with TRBJ2-5; the match to TRBD2 covers 11 bases. Losses at the gene ends were 5 bases for V and 5 bases for J; bases not matched to a gene: 7. The length of the CDR3 is 15 residues. Germline loops: CDR1 SGHNT, CDR2 YENEEA.

This CDR3 reads CASSQVSGGSYNEQFF. The DNA for the CDR3 is TGCGCCAGCAGCCAGGTTAGCGGGGGGAGTTACAATGAGCAGTTCTTC. J is TRBJ2-1 and V is TRBV4-1, with 10 bases matching TRBD2. V lost 3 bases, J lost 4 bases, and 6 bases stayed unmatched. This CDR3 is built from 16 residues. Germline values: CDR1 MGHRA, CDR2 YSYEKL.

The chain combines TRBV9 with TRBJ2-5, with D perhaps matching TRBD1 (5 bases). The germline gives CDR1 SGDLS, CDR2 YYNGEE. Trimming stripped 7 bases from V and 4 bases from J, with 17 bases between. The CDR3 sequence is 14 residues long. CDR3 in amino acids: CASGLTARGETQYF. Here the CDR3 DNA reads TGTGCCAGCGGGCTCACAGCTAGGGGAGAGACCCAGTACTTC.